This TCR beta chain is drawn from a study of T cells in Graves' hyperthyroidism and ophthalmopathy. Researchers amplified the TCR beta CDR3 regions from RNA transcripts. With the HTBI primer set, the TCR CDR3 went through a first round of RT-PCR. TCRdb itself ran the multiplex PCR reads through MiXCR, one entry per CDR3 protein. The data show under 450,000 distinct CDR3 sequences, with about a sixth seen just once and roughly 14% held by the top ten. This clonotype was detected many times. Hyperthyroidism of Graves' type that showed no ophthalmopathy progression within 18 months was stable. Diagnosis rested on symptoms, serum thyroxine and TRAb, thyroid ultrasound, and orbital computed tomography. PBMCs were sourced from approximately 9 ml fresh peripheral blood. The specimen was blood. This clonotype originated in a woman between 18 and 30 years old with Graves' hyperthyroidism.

The CDR3 protein is CSAKSGAVGTDTQYF. Here the CDR3 DNA reads TGCAGTGCCAAATCCGGGGCGGTCGGTACAGATACGCAGTATTTT. This chain uses TRBV20-1 with TRBJ2-3; D assignment may be TRBD1 or TRBD2 (5 bases each). The germline V gene encodes CDR1 DFQATT and CDR2 SNEGSKA (reference sequence). This CDR3 contains 15 residues. The germline V and J ends were trimmed by 6 bases and 3 bases, with 19 bases remaining between them.